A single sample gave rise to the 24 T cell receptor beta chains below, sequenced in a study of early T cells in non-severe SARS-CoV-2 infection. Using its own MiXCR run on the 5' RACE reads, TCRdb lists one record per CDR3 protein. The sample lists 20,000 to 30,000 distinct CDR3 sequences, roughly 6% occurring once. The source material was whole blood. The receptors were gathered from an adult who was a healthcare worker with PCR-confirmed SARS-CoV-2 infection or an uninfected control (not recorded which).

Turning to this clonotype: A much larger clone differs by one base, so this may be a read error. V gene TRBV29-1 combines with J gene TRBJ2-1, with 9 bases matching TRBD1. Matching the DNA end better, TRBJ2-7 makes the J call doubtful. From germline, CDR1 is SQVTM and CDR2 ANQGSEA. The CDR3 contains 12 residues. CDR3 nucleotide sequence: TGCAGCGTGGCGGGACAGGGAGTTGAGCAGTACTTC. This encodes CSVAGQGVEQYF.

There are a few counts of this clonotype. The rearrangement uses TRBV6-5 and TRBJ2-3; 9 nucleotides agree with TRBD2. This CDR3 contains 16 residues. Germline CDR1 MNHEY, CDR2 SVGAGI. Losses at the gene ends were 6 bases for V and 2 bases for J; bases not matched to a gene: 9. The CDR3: CASREGLAGDTDTQYF. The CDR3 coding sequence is TGTGCCAGCAGAGAGGGACTAGCTGGCGACACAGATACGCAGTATTTT.

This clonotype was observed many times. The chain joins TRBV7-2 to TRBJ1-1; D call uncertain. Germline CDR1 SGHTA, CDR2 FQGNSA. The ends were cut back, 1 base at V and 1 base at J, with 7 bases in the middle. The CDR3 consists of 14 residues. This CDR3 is CASSLGHKNTEAFF. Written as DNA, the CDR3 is TGTGCCAGCAGCTTAGGGCACAAGAACACTGAAGCTTTCTTT.

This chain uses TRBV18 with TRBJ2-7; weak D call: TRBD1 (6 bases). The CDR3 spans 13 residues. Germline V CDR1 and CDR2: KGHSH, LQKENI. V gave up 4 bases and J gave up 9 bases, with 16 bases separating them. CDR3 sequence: CASSLPGTRSQYF. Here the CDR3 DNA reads TGTGCCAGCTCACTCCCCGGGACAAGATCGCAGTACTTC. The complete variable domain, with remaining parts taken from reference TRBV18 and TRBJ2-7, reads NAGVMQNPRHLVRRRGQEARLRCSPMKGHSHVYWYRQLPEEGLKFMVYLQKENIIDESGMPKERFSAEFPKEGPSILRIQQVVRGDSAAYFCASSLPGTRSQYFGPGTRLTVT.

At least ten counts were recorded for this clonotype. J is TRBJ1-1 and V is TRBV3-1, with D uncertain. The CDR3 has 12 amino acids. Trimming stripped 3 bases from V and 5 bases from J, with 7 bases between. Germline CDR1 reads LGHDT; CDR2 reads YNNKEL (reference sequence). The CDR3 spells CASSQGATEAFF. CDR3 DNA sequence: TGTGCCAGCAGCCAGGGAGCTACTGAAGCTTTCTTT. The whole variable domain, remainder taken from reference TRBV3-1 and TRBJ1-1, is DTAVSQTPKYLVTQMGNDKSIKCEQNLGHDTMYWYKQDSKKFLKIMFSYNNKELIINETVPNRFSPKSPDKAHLNLHINSLELGDSAVYFCASSQGATEAFFGQGTRLTVV.

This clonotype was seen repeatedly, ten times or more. The CDR3 coding sequence is TGTGCCAGCAGCTACAGCGGGGGGTACTACGAGCAGTACTTC. The encoded protein is CASSYSGGYYEQYF. This sequence joins TRBV11-2 and TRBJ2-7; the match to TRBD2 covers 9 bases. V was clipped by 4 bases and J by 3 bases; unmatched bases: 4. From germline, CDR1 is SGHAT and CDR2 FQNNGV. The CDR3 consists of 14 residues.

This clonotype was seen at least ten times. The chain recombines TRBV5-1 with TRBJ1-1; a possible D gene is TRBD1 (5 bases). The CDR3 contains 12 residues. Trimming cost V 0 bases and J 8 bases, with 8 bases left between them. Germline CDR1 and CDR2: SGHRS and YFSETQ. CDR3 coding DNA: TGCGCCAGCAGCTTGGACCCAGGGGAAGCTTTCTTT. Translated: CASSLDPGEAFF.

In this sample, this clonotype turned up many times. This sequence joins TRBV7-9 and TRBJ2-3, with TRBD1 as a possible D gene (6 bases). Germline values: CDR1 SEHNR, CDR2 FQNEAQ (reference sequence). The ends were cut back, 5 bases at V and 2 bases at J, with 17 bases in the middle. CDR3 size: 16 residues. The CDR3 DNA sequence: TGTGCCAGCAGCCCAGGCCGGGACACACCCACAGATACGCAGTATTTT. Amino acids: CASSPGRDTPTDTQYF.

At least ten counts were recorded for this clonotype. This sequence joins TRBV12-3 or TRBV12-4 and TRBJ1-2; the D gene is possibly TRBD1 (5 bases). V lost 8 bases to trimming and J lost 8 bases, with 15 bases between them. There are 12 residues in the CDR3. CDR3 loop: CASGRREGGYTF. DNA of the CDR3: TGTGCCAGCGGTCGCAGGGAGGGAGGCTACACCTTC.

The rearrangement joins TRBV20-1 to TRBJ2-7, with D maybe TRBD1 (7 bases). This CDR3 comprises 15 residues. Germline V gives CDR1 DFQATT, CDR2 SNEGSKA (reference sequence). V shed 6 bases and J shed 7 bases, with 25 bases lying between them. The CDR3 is CSARDSGTPPGEQYF. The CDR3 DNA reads TGCAGTGCGAGGGACAGTGGGACTCCACCTGGAGAGCAGTACTTC.

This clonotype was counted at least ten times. CDR3 in amino acids: CAISESRRNRGNEDTQYF. CDR3 nucleotides: TGTGCCATCAGTGAGTCAAGAAGGAACAGGGGGAATGAAGATACGCAGTATTTT. The chain uses TRBV10-3 and TRBJ2-3, with TRBD1 matching over 8 bases. From germline, CDR1 is ENHRY and CDR2 SYGVKD. The junction had 13 bases not matched to a gene; V was cut back by 0 bases and J by 5 bases. This CDR3 contains 18 residues.

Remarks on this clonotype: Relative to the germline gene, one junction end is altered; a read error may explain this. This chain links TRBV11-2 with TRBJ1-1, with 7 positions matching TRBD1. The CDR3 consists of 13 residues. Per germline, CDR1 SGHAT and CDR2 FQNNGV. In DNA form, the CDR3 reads TGTGTCAGCAGCTTACAGGGGTACACTGAAGCTTTCTTT. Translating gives CVSSLQGYTEAFF.

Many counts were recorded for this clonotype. Here the CDR3 DNA reads TGTGCCAGCTCACCGGGACAGGGCAAAAACATTCAGTACTTC. Its protein is CASSPGQGKNIQYF. J is TRBJ2-4 and V is TRBV18, with 9 bases that match TRBD1. There are 14 residues in the CDR3. Germline-derived CDR1 and CDR2 are KGHSH and LQKENI. Trimming at V came to 3 bases and at J to 3 bases, leaving 0 bases not matched to a gene.

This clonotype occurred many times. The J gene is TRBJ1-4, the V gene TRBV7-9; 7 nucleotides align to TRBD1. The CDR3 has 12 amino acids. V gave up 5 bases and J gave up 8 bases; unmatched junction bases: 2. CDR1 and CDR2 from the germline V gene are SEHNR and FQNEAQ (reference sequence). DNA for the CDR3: TGTGCCAGCAGCCCGGGACAGGAAAAACTGTTTTTT. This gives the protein CASSPGQEKLFF.

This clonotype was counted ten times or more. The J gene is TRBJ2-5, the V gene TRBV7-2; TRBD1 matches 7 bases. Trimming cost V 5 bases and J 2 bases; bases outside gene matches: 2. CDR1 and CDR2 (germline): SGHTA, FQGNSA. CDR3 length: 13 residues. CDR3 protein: CASSPDRQETQYF. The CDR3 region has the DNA TGTGCCAGCAGCCCGGACAGGCAAGAGACCCAGTACTTC.

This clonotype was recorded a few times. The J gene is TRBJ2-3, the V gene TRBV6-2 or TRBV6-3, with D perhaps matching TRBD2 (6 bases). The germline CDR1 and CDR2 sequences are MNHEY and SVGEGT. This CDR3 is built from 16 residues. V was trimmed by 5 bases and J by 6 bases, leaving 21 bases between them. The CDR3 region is CASSNRETDFWDTQYF. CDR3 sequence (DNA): TGTGCCAGCAGTAACCGGGAGACCGACTTTTGGGATACGCAGTATTTT.

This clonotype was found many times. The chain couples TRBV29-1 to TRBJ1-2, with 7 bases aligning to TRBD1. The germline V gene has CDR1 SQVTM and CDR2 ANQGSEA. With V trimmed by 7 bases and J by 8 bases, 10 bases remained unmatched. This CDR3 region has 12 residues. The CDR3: CSAEGARGGYTF. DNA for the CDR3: TGCAGCGCGGAGGGGGCTCGGGGAGGCTACACCTTC. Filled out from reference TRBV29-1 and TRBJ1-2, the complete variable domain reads SAVISQKPSRDICQRGTSLTIQCQVDSQVTMMFWYRQQPGQSLTLIATANQGSEATYESGFVIDKFPISRPNLTFSTLTVSNMSPEDSSIYLCSAEGARGGYTFGSGTRLTVV.

The CDR3 here is CASSPRTGASNEQFF. CDR3 nucleotides: TGTGCCAGCAGCCCACGGACAGGGGCGAGCAATGAGCAGTTCTTC. The chain recombines TRBV11-2 with TRBJ2-1; 9 positions agree with TRBD1. J was trimmed by 6 bases and V by 5 bases; bases with no gene match: 8. Germline V gene data show CDR1 as SGHAT and CDR2 as FQNNGV. The CDR3 length is 15 residues.

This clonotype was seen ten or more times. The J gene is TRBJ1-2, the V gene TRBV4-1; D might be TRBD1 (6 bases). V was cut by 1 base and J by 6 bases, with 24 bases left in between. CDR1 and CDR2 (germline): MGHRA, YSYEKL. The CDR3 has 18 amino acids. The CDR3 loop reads CASSQVVLGGAKKDGYTF. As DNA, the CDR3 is TGCGCCAGCAGCCAAGTGGTGCTAGGGGGGGCGAAGAAGGATGGCTACACCTTC.

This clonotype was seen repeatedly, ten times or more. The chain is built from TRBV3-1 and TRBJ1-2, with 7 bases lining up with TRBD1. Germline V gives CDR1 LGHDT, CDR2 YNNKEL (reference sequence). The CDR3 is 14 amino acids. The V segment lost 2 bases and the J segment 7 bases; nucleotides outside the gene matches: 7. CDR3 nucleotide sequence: TGTGCCAGCAGCCAAAATACAGGGGACGGTGGCTACACCTTC. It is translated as CASSQNTGDGGYTF.

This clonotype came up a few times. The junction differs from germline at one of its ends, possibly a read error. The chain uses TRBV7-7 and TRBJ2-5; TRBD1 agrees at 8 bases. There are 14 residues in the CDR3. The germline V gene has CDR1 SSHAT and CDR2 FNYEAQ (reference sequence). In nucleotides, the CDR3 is TGTGCTAGCAGCCCAGACAGGGGTCAAGAGACCCAGTACTTC. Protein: CASSPDRGQETQYF.

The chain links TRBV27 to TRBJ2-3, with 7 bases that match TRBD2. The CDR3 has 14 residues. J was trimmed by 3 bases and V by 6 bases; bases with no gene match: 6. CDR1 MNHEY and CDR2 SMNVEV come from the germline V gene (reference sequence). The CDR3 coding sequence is TGTGCCAGCAGCGCGGGACTAAGTACAGATACGCAGTATTTT. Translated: CASSAGLSTDTQYF.

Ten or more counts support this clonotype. CDR3 in DNA: TGTGCCAGCAGTCAGACAGGGGGTCGCGAGCAGTACTTC. Translated: CASSQTGGREQYF. V and J are TRBV7-9 and TRBJ2-7; 9 bases agree with TRBD1. Trimming took 6 bases from V and 6 from J; bases not matched to a gene: 6. Germline V gene data show CDR1 as SEHNR and CDR2 as FQNEAQ (reference sequence). CDR3 length equals 13 residues.

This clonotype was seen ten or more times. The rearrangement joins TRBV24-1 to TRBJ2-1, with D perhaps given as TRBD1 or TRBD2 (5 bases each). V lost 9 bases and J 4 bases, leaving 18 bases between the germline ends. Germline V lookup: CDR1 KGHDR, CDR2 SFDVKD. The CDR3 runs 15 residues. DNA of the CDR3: TGTGCCACCGCCGGGACGGCGAATCCTTACAATGAGCAGTTCTTC. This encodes CATAGTANPYNEQFF.